These T cell receptor beta chains were read from a single sample in a study of T-cell reconstitution after alpha-beta-depleted transplantation in children. TCRdb re-called the PCR reads with MiXCR, one entry per CDR3 protein. The data hold approximately 130,000 distinct CDR3 sequences, with 8.5% to 10% observed a single time. Material: PBMCs, mostly from graft donor cells, obtained 180 days after TCRalphabeta/CD19-depleted stem cell transplant. All receptors derive from a girl under three years old who had a stem cell transplant for combined immunodeficiency, so the T cells may come from the graft donor. Both conserved end residues are part of each CDR3. A D gene is named only where the DNA matches it firmly. Expanded clones get a size class; other rows say once, few or many, or leave the size out.

J: TRBJ1-2; V: TRBV12-3/TRBV12-4; D: .; size: few; CDR3: CASSPFMGGGYGYTF; DNA: TGTGCCAGCAGTCCTTTCATGGGGGGAGGCTATGGCTACACCTTC
J: TRBJ2-4; V: TRBV20-1; D: .; size: few; CDR3: CSARVSMGSLFGGNIQYF; DNA: TGCAGTGCTAGAGTCTCCATGGGCAGCCTTTTTGGGGGAAACATTCAGTACTTC
J: TRBJ1-6; V: TRBV19; D: .; size: few; CDR3: CATSKQGRQGWYSPLHF; DNA: TGTGCCACTTCTAAACAGGGAAGACAAGGATGGTATTCACCCCTCCACTTT
J: TRBJ2-6; V: TRBV7-2; D: .; size: few; CDR3: CASRPRLAGANVLTF; DNA: TGTGCCAGCAGACCCCGCCTAGCTGGGGCCAACGTCCTGACTTTC
J: TRBJ2-2; V: TRBV10-3; D: TRBD2; size: many; CDR3: CAITGGGELFF; DNA: TGTGCCATCACGGGAGGCGGGGAGCTGTTTTTT
J: TRBJ1-3; V: TRBV29-1; D: .; size: few; CDR3: CSATAPDLGNTIYF; DNA: TGCAGCGCGACCGCGCCCGACCTCGGAAACACCATATATTTT
J: TRBJ2-2; V: TRBV4-3; D: TRBD2; size: .; CDR3: CASSQGGRGFNTGELFF; DNA: TGCGCCAGCAGCCAAGGTGGGAGGGGTTTTAACACCGGGGAGCTGTTTTTT
J: TRBJ2-2; V: TRBV12-3/TRBV12-4; D: .; size: many; CDR3: CASSRGSTGELFF; DNA: TGTGCCAGCAGCCGGGGGAGCACCGGGGAGCTGTTTTTT
J: TRBJ2-6; V: TRBV7-9; D: .; size: few; CDR3: CASPPQGANVLTF; DNA: TGTGCCAGCCCGCCCCAGGGGGCCAACGTCCTGACTTTC
J: TRBJ2-3; V: TRBV7-2; D: .; size: few; CDR3: CASSYSRGGDTQYF; DNA: TGTGCCAGCAGCTATAGTAGGGGGGGAGATACGCAGTATTTT
J: TRBJ2-1; V: TRBV29-1; D: .; size: .; CDR3: CSVAPQRKNNEQFF; DNA: TGCAGCGTTGCCCCTCAGCGTAAGAACAATGAGCAGTTCTTC
J: TRBJ2-1; V: TRBV12-3/TRBV12-4; D: .; size: few; CDR3: CASSRQEYNEQFF; DNA: TGTGCCAGCAGTAGGCAGGAATACAATGAGCAGTTCTTC
J: TRBJ2-1; V: TRBV6-1; D: .; size: few; CDR3: CASSPLAEYNEQFF; DNA: TGTGCCAGCAGTCCCCTCGCTGAGTACAATGAGCAGTTCTTC
J: TRBJ2-7; V: TRBV7-2; D: TRBD2; size: .; CDR3: CASSLRGGGGSFEQYF; DNA: TGTGCCAGCAGCTTAAGGGGCGGCGGGGGATCTTTTGAGCAGTACTTC
J: TRBJ2-7; V: TRBV20-1; D: TRBD1; size: few; CDR3: CSASRTGVYEQYF; DNA: TGCAGTGCTAGTCGGACAGGAGTCTACGAGCAGTACTTC
J: TRBJ1-2; V: TRBV20-1; D: TRBD1; size: .; CDR3: CSARDSPYGYTF; DNA: TGCAGTGCCCGGGACAGCCCCTATGGCTACACCTTC
J: TRBJ1-4; V: TRBV29-1; D: .; size: few; CDR3: CSAGRSVGEKLFF; DNA: TGCAGCGCAGGGAGGTCCGTCGGTGAAAAACTGTTTTTT
J: TRBJ1-4; V: TRBV6-1; D: .; size: many; CDR3: CASWSPTNEKLFF; DNA: TGTGCCAGCTGGTCCCCAACTAATGAAAAACTGTTTTTT
J: TRBJ2-2; V: TRBV29-1; D: TRBD2; size: .; CDR3: CSVESPGLAALNTGELFF; DNA: TGCAGCGTTGAAAGCCCGGGACTAGCGGCTTTGAACACCGGGGAGCTGTTTTTT
J: TRBJ1-4; V: TRBV5-1; D: TRBD1; size: few; CDR3: CASTKRTGATNEKLFF; DNA: TGCGCCAGCACGAAGCGGACAGGTGCAACTAATGAAAAACTGTTTTTT
J: TRBJ2-1; V: TRBV5-1; D: .; size: few; CDR3: CASSRRDANEQFF; DNA: TGCGCCAGCAGCCGTCGGGACGCCAATGAGCAGTTCTTC
J: TRBJ1-3; V: TRBV10-3; D: .; size: few; CDR3: CAISAGDSGNTIYF; DNA: TGTGCCATCAGCGCCGGGGACTCTGGAAACACCATATATTTT
J: TRBJ1-1; V: TRBV18; D: .; size: many; CDR3: CASSRANTEAFF; DNA: TGTGCCAGCTCACGGGCGAACACTGAAGCTTTCTTT
J: TRBJ2-1; V: TRBV7-9; D: .; size: .; CDR3: CASSVTGMEFF; DNA: TGTGCCAGCAGCGTAACAGGGATGGAGTTCTTC
J: TRBJ2-7; V: TRBV20-1; D: TRBD1; size: few; CDR3: CSARGGTGFSYEQYF; DNA: TGCAGTGCTAGAGGGGGGACAGGCTTCTCCTACGAGCAGTACTTC
J: TRBJ2-4; V: TRBV7-8; D: .; size: many; CDR3: CASSPRTKNIQYF; DNA: TGTGCCAGCAGCCCCCGGACCAAAAACATTCAGTACTTC
J: TRBJ1-2; V: TRBV7-2; D: TRBD1; size: .; CDR3: CASSLDWTGRGYTF; DNA: TGTGCCAGCAGCTTAGACTGGACAGGGCGAGGCTACACCTTC
J: TRBJ2-3; V: TRBV5-6; D: .; size: once; CDR3: CASSLGTTDTQYF; DNA: TGTGCCAGCAGCCTCGGAACCACAGATACGCAGTATTTT
J: TRBJ2-1; V: TRBV20-1; D: TRBD2; size: many; CDR3: CSARDLGGAYNEQFF; DNA: TGCAGTGCTAGAGATCTTGGGGGGGCCTACAATGAGCAGTTCTTC
J: TRBJ2-7; V: TRBV20-1; D: .; size: few; CDR3: CSARDGGTVYEQYF; DNA: TGCAGTGCTAGAGATGGCGGTACCGTCTACGAGCAGTACTTC
J: TRBJ2-7; V: TRBV20-1; D: TRBD2; size: .; CDR3: CSARTSGAGTYEQYF; DNA: TGCAGTGCTAGAACTAGCGGGGCTGGGACCTACGAGCAGTACTTC
J: TRBJ2-5; V: TRBV10-3; D: TRBD1; size: few; CDR3: CAISDGTGGIETQYF; DNA: TGTGCCATCAGTGACGGGACAGGGGGAATAGAGACCCAGTACTTC
J: TRBJ2-1; V: TRBV10-3; D: TRBD2; size: .; CDR3: CAISERTGRFDEQFF; DNA: TGTGCCATCAGTGAGAGGACCGGGAGGTTCGATGAGCAGTTCTTC
J: TRBJ2-4; V: TRBV12-3/TRBV12-4; D: .; size: few; CDR3: CASSLGSGYIIQYF; DNA: TGTGCCAGCAGTTTAGGGTCAGGGTACATCATTCAGTACTTC
J: TRBJ1-2; V: TRBV5-6; D: .; size: few; CDR3: CASRLFGGAMGYTF; DNA: TGTGCCAGCAGGCTGTTCGGAGGAGCTATGGGCTACACCTTC
J: TRBJ2-7; V: TRBV6-5; D: TRBD1; size: many; CDR3: CASSYSTGTGPYEQYF; DNA: TGTGCCAGCAGTTACTCGACCGGGACAGGGCCGTACGAGCAGTACTTC